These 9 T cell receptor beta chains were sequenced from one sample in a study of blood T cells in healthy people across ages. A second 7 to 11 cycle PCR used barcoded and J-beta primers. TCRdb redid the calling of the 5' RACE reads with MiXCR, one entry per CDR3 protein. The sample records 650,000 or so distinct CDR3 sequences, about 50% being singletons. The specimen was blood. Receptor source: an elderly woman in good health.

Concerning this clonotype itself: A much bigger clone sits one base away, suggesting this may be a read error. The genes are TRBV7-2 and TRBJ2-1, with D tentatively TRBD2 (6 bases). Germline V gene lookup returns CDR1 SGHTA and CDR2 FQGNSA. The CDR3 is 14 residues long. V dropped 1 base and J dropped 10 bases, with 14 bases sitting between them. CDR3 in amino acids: CASSLGVSGYEQFF. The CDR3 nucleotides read TGTGCCAGCAGCTTAGGGGTTAGCGGCTACGAGCAGTTCTTC.

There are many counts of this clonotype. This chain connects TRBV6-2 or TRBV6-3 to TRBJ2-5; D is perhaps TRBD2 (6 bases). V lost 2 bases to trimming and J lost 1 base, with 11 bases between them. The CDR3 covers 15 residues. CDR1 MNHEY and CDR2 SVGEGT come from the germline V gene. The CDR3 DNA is TGTGCCAGCAGTTACGGGCGGGGATTCCAAGAGACCCAGTACTTC. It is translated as CASSYGRGFQETQYF.

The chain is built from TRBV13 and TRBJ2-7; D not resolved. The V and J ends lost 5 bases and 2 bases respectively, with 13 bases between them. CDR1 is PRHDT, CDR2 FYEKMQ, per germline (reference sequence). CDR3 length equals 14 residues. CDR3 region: CASSRVRGPYEQYF. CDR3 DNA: TGTGCCAGCAGCAGGGTACGTGGCCCCTACGAGCAGTACTTC.

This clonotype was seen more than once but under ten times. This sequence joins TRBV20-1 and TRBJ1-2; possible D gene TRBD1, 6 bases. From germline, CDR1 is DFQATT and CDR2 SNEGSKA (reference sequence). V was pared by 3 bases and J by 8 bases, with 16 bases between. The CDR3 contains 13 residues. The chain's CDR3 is CSASSTGAEGYTF. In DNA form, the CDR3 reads TGCAGTGCTAGCTCAACGGGGGCGGAGGGCTACACCTTC.

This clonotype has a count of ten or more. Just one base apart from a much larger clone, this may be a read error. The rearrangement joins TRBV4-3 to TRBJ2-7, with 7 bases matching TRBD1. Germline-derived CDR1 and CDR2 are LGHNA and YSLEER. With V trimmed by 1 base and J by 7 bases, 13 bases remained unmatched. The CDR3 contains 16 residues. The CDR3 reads CASSQGSTGIYNEQYF. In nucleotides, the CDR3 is TGCGCCAGCAGCCAAGGTTCGACAGGGATCTACAATGAGCAGTACTTC.

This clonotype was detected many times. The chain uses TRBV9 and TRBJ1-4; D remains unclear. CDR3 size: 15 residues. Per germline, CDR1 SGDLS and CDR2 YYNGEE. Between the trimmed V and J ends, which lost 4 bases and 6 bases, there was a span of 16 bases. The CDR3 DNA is TGTGCCAGCAGCCTAAGAGATGGTGGTTATGAAAAACTGTTTTTT. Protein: CASSLRDGGYEKLFF.

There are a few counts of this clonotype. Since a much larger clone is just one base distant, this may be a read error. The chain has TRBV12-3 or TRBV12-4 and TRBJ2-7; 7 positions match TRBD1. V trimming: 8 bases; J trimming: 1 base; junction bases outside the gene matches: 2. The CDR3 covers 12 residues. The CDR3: CASGDSSYEQYF. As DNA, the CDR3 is TGTGCCAGCGGGGACAGTTCCTACGAGCAGTACTTC.

For the CDR3, the DNA is TGCAGCACCTCGGACAGGGTAGATGGCTACACCTTC. It is translated as CSTSDRVDGYTF. The rearrangement uses TRBV29-1 and TRBJ1-2; 8 bases line up with TRBD1. The germline CDR1 and CDR2 sequences are SQVTM and ANQGSEA. Unmatched junction bases numbered 8, after V lost 8 bases and J lost 6 bases. The CDR3 runs to 12 residues.

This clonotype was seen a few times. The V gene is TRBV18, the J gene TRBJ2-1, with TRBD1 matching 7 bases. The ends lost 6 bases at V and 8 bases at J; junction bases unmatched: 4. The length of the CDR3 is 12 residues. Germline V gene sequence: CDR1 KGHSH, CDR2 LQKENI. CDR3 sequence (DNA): TGTGCCAGCTCGCCTGACAGGGATGAGCAGTTCTTC. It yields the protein CASSPDRDEQFF.